One T cell receptor beta chain is described in this entry. Antigen: not known. The data stem from a study of T-cell reconstitution after alpha-beta-depleted transplantation in children. Study-wide results and caveats: Diversity and T-cell counts at one year after transplant derived mostly from new T cells.

Unique molecular identifiers were used in preparing the TCRbeta library. From the PCR reads, TCRdb called clonotypes with MiXCR, one entry per CDR3 protein. The table has 700,000 to 950,000 distinct CDR3 sequences, 16% seen once. The V gene end was trimmed by 6 bases and the J gene end by 5 bases; junction bases not matched to a gene: 14. The V gene's germline CDR1 is SNHLY and CDR2 FYNNEI. The CDR3 length is 18 residues. The source was PBMCs, mostly from graft donor cells, collected 360 days after TCRalphabeta/CD19-depleted stem cell transplant. This chain joins TRBV2 and TRBJ2-7; 15 bases are shared with TRBD2. The TCR comes from a male patient between 10 and 17 years old who had a stem cell transplant for acute lymphoblastic leukemia, so the T cells may come from the graft donor. The CDR3 coding sequence is TGTGCCAGCAGGGGACTAGCGGGGGGACTTAGCGTGATGGACGAGCAGTACTTC. Translating gives CASRGLAGGLSVMDEQYF.